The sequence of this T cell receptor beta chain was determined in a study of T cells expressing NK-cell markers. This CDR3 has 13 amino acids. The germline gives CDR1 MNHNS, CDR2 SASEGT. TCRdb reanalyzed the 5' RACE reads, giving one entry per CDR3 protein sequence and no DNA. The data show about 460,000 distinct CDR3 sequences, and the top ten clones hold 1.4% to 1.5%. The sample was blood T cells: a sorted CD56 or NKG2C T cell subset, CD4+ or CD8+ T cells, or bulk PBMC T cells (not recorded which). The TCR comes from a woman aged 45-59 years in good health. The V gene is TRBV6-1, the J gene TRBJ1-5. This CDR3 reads CASSAFSSQPQHF.